What follows describes a single TCR beta chain. What it recognizes is unknown. This sample was taken from a study of CD8 T cells in ankylosing spondylitis. This CDR3 has 15 residues. Germline V gives CDR1 SEHNR, CDR2 FQNEAQ (reference sequence). V shed 5 bases and J shed 0 bases, with 12 bases lying between them. TCRdb analysed the 5' RACE reads with MiXCR anew, one entry per CDR3 protein. The repertoire includes 700,000 to 1,000,000 distinct CDR3 sequences, about an eighth of them detected once, and less than 0.65% sits in the top ten. Study findings and constraints: What seemed typical of ankylosing spondylitis blood was a TCR beta motif built from under 10 highly homologous variants.

Sequencing was done on a sample of blood, either unsorted or a sorted T cell fraction (not recorded which). This TCR came from a male donor with ankylosing spondylitis. V and J are TRBV7-9 and TRBJ2-3; tentatively, D is TRBD1 (6 bases). CDR3 DNA sequence: TGTGCCAGCAGCGGGGGACAATCTAGCACAGATACGCAGTATTTT. This codes for CASSGGQSSTDTQYF.